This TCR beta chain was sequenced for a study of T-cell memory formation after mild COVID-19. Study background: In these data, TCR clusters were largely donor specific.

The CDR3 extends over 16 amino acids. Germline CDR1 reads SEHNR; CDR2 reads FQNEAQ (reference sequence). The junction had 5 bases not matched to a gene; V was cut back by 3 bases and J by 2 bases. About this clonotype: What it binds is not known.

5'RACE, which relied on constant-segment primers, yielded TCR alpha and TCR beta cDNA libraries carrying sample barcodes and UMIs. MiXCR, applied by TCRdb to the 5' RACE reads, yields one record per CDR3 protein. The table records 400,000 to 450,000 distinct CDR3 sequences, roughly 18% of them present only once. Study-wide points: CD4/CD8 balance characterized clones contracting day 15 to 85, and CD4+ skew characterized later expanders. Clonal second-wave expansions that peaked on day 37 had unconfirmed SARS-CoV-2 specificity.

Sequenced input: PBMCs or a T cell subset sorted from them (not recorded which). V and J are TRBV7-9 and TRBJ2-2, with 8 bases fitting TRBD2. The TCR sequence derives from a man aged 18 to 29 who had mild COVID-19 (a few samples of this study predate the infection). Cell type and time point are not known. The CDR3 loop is CASSFSGGANTGELFF. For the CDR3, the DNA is TGTGCCAGCAGCTTTTCCGGGGGGGCCAACACCGGGGAGCTGTTTTTT.